This note documents a single T cell receptor beta chain sequence. Authors' analysis steps: By means of reference gene primer amplification, nucleated cell counts were estimated. TCRdb's table, derived via immunoSEQ multiplex PCR, lists solely in-frame clones and lacks some. For V, J and clone size, that table is used; D and trimming come from the DNA. The table has 200,000 to 300,000 clones, over 80% seen once. The data derive from a study of blood T cell repertoires in COVID-19. Study-level background: Donors in the United States, Italy and Spain gave samples during acute or convalescent COVID-19. T cells, B-cell-depleted T cells, or PBMCs provided the cDNA or gDNA that served as material.

V shed 5 bases and J shed 0 bases, with 14 bases lying between them. CDR1 and CDR2 from the germline V gene are MGHRA and YSYEKL. There are 16 residues in the CDR3. This sequence joins TRBV4-1 and TRBJ1-3; weak D call: TRBD1 (6 bases). The sequenced sample consisted of peripheral blood. The TCR comes from a woman aged 40 to 50 with acute or convalescent COVID-19. Written as DNA, the CDR3 is TGCGCCAGCAGCTGGCCAGGGGCTACCTCTGGAAACACCATATATTTT. This sequence encodes CASSWPGATSGNTIYF.